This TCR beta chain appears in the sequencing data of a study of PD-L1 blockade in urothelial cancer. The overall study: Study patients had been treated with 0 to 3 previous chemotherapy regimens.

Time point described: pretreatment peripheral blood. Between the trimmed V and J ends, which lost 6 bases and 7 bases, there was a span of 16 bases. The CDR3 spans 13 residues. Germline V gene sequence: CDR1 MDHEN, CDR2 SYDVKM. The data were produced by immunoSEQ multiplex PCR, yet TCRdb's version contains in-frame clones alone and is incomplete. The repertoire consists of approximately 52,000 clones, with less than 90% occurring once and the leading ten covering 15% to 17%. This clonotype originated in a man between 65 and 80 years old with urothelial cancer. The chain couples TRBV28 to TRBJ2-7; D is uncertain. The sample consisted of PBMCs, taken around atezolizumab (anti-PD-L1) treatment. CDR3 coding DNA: TGTGCCAGCAGCTCTGGTCTAGAAAATGAGCAGTACTTC. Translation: CASSSGLENEQYF.